This TCR beta chain is from a study of shared clonotypes between healthy human individuals. Healthy HIV-negative adults with no recent acute infections or vaccinations were recruited as donors. Study results and caveats: Owing to a small donor count, the genetic and exposure-history diversity represented was limited. Donor clonotype sharing was expected to depend on sequencing depth.

The assay was carried out at the deep level. The data were produced by immunoSEQ multiplex PCR, yet TCRdb's version contains in-frame clones alone and is incomplete. This table holds nearly 500,000 clones, around 80% found once. The J segment lost 2 bases and the V segment lost 4 bases, leaving 7 bases of the junction unmatched. The CDR3 extends over 16 amino acids. Germline lookup yields CDR1 SGDLS and CDR2 YYNGEE. Comment on this clone: Its target is not known.

The source of this sequence is a woman between 40 and 55 years old in good health. Some clones in this sample may be carry-over from other donors' samples. V is TRBV9 and J is TRBJ2-5, with TRBD2 matching 11 bases. The sample consisted of PBMCs. This CDR3 reads CASSSRWTSGQETQYF. The CDR3 bases are TGTGCCAGCAGCTCCCGTTGGACTAGCGGGCAAGAGACCCAGTACTTC.